This TCR beta chain was sequenced in a study of T cell repertoires in cytomegalovirus infection. Study-level background: Peptides in the study included HLA-C-restricted and HLA-B-restricted CMV epitopes. Evidence of both CMV infection and a matching HLA type came from public TCR beta signatures. Notes on the study in general: Clonotypes of TCR beta that were HLA-C-restricted and CMV-specific dominated the ex vivo response.

V lost 0 bases to trimming and J lost 7 bases, with 9 bases between them. The CDR3 extends over 13 amino acids. Germline loops: CDR1 MNHEY, CDR2 SVGAGI. Concerning this clonotype: What it binds is unknown.

TCRdb independently ran MiXCR on the reads; one entry per CDR3 protein. The sample shows 71,000 or so distinct CDR3 sequences, roughly 20% of them seen only once. The starting material was CD8+ T cells from cultured PBMCs, obtained from culture after CMV antigen stimulation. The TCR was taken from a human donor in good health (CMV status not recorded). Some clones in this sample may be carry-over from other donors' samples. This rearrangement joins TRBV6-5 to TRBJ1-2; D unresolved. CDR3 bases: TGTGCCAGCAGTTACTCGGCAGCTTCTGGCTACACCTTC. This sequence encodes CASSYSAASGYTF.